This TCR beta chain originates from a study of cytomegalovirus exposure and HLA in healthy donors. Findings and limits, study-wide: In a later analysis, TCR beta V- and J-gene trimming was associated with a missense DCLRE1C variant. Cytomegalovirus association was assigned to approximately 180 TCR beta chains.

Concerning this clone: Its matching antigen is unknown.

With 60 Vbeta and 13 Jbeta primers, the PCR was carried out. In the authors' workflow: An analysis that came later counted tens of millions of unique TCR beta chains, roughly 11 million shared. Only in-frame clones appear in the TCRdb table, and some are missing; sequencing was by immunoSEQ multiplex PCR. D and trimming come from the DNA, and the V and J calls and clone size come from that table. The sample totals tens of thousands of clones. Germline CDR1 SGHTA, CDR2 FQGNSA. Trimming pared 6 bases from V and 0 bases from J, leaving 14 bases between. The CDR3 totals 15 residues. J is TRBJ1-2 and V is TRBV7-2; TRBD1 might be the D (6 bases). The TCR sequence derives from a man aged 50 or older in good health and CMV-seropositive. Sequenced input: PBMCs. The CDR3: CASSPPGDPNYGYTF. CDR3 DNA sequence: TGTGCCAGCAGTCCACCAGGGGACCCTAACTATGGCTACACCTTC.